This T cell receptor beta chain was found in a study of glioma-infiltrating T cells after dendritic cell vaccination. Study findings and constraints: Higher pretreatment TIL content predicted longer progression-free time and survival. Higher TCR clonality did not directly relate to longer survival.

Sequencing used immunoSEQ multiplex PCR; TCRdb keeps in-frame clones, though not all of them. The sample carries about 64,000 clones, around 86% recorded once. V gave up 7 bases and J gave up 2 bases, with 14 bases separating them. Germline CDR1 is MDHEN and CDR2 is SYDVKM. The CDR3 is made up of 14 amino acids. With respect to this clone: The antigen remains unidentified. This specimen includes other DNA sequences encoding the same CDR3.

The sample in question was blood, obtained before dendritic cell vaccination. The V and J genes are TRBV28 and TRBJ2-5; the D gene is possibly TRBD1 (6 bases). This TCR derives from a human donor with glioblastoma. The chain's CDR3 is CASTLRQEQETQYF. CDR3 nucleotide sequence: TGTGCCAGCACCCTCAGACAGGAACAAGAGACCCAGTACTTC.